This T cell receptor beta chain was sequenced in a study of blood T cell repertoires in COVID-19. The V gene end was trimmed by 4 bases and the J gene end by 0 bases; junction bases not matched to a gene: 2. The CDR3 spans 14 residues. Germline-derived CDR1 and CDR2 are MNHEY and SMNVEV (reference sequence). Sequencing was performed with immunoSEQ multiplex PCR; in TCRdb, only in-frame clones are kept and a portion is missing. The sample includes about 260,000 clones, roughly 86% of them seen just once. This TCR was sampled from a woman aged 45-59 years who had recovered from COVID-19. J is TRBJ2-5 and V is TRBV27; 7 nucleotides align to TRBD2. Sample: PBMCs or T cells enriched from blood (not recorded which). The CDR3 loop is CASSWDYHQETQYF. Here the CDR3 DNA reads TGTGCCAGCAGTTGGGACTACCACCAAGAGACCCAGTACTTC.